Listed here are 10 T cell receptor beta chains from one sample, sequenced in a study of a mutant IDH1 vaccine in newly diagnosed glioma (dated by TCRdb to 2020 to 2022). The library was produced with the immunoSEQ multiplex PCR assay. The table comes from immuneACCESS by way of TCRdb, which keeps in-frame sequences with V and J called. Part of the clones is missing from these tables; in studies checked, under half for an unresolved V gene and the rest for unknown reasons. Across this sample there are about 83,000 clones, with 75% to 90% seen only once. Of the sample, approximately 5% is held by the ten largest clones. The sample's time point label, in plain terms: week 47, end of study. Each vaccine dose was 300 ug of a 20-mer mutant IDH1 peptide in Montanide, given subcutaneously with topical imiquimod. These receptors have no known antigen. Sequenced material: PBMCs, taken from a glioma patient whose treatment included an IDH1 peptide vaccine. These receptors originate from a man between 40 and 49 years old with glioma.

The gene calls are TRBV7-2 and TRBJ2-3; the D gene is possibly TRBD2 (6 bases). In germline, CDR1 is SGHTA, CDR2 FQGNSA. The CDR3 totals 13 residues. V dropped 5 bases and J dropped 11 bases, with 17 bases sitting between them. The CDR3 loop is CASSPFRESMQYF. CDR3 nucleotide sequence: TGTGCCAGCAGCCCGTTTCGGGAGAGCATGCAGTATTTT.

CDR3 DNA: TGTGCCAGCAGCCCTATCACCGGACGTGGCATTCAGTACTTC. Protein: CASSPITGRGIQYF. The J gene is TRBJ2-4, the V gene TRBV28, with D unresolved. Germline-derived CDR1 and CDR2 are MDHEN and SYDVKM. Trimming shortened V by 6 bases and J by 9 bases, and 18 bases separated the two germline ends. This CDR3 has 14 amino acids.

The chain carries TRBV9 and TRBJ2-3; D perhaps matches TRBD2 (6 bases). V lost 0 bases and J 2 bases, leaving 7 bases between the germline ends. The CDR3 is made up of 14 amino acids. CDR1 is SGDLS, CDR2 YYNGEE, per germline. The CDR3 nucleotides are TGTGCCAGCAGCGTAGGGCGGGACACAGATACGCAGTATTTT. Residues: CASSVGRDTDTQYF.

The V gene is TRBV11-2, the J gene TRBJ2-1; D call uncertain. Germline loops: CDR1 SGHAT, CDR2 FQNNGV. Trimming removed 4 bases at V and 9 bases at J, with 7 bases between. The CDR3 contains 11 residues. The DNA for the CDR3 is TGTGCCAGCAGCTCTACCCGTGAGCAGTTCTTC. Its protein product is CASSSTREQFF.

The chain has TRBV6-5 and TRBJ1-1, with D unresolved. This CDR3 comprises 16 residues. V lost 3 bases to trimming and J lost 1 base, with 15 bases between them. Germline CDR1 reads MNHEY; CDR2 reads SVGAGI. In nucleotides, the CDR3 is TGTGCCAGCAGTTATTCCCCCTCCTTACCGAACACTGAAGCTTTCTTT. It encodes CASSYSPSLPNTEAFF.

The chain recombines TRBV5-1 with TRBJ2-1, with TRBD1 matching 7 bases. Trimming at V came to 4 bases and at J to 3 bases, leaving 10 bases not matched to a gene. The V gene's germline CDR1 is SGHRS and CDR2 YFSETQ. The CDR3 runs 16 residues. CDR3 protein: CASSLRQGHFYNEQFF. In nucleotides, the CDR3 is TGCGCCAGCAGCCTAAGACAGGGACATTTCTACAATGAGCAGTTCTTC.

CDR3 residues: CASSLVSGARSYEQYF. CDR3 bases: TGTGCCAGCAGCTTAGTGTCTGGGGCCAGGTCCTACGAGCAGTACTTC. The chain is built from TRBV11-2 and TRBJ2-7, with a tentative D call TRBD1 (5 bases). The V end was cut by 1 base, the J end by 1 base, with 14 bases between. CDR3 length: 16 residues. Germline values: CDR1 SGHAT, CDR2 FQNNGV.

The chain employs TRBV9 and TRBJ1-2, with a possible D match to TRBD1 (5 bases). Germline assignment: CDR1 SGDLS and CDR2 YYNGEE. The CDR3 spans 15 residues. The V and J ends lost 4 bases and 1 base respectively, with 14 bases between them. As DNA, the CDR3 is TGTGCCAGCAGCCCACCCGGCAGGGTTAACTATGGCTACACCTTC. Translation: CASSPPGRVNYGYTF. The whole variable domain, remainder taken from reference TRBV9 and TRBJ1-2, is DSGVTQTPKHLITATGQRVTLRCSPRSGDLSVYWYQQSLDQGLQFLIQYYNGEERAKGNILERFSAQQFPDLHSELNLSSLELGDSALYFCASSPPGRVNYGYTFGSGTRLTVV.

The rearrangement joins TRBV4-2 to TRBJ1-2; a possible D gene is TRBD1 (5 bases). CDR3 length: 18 residues. V shed 4 bases and J shed 4 bases, with 25 bases lying between them. The germline CDR1 and CDR2 sequences are LGHNA and YNFKEQ. As DNA, the CDR3 is TGTGCCAGCAGCCCACAAGGACCTGCAGGGAGGGTCCCCTATGGCTACACCTTC. It translates to CASSPQGPAGRVPYGYTF.

This rearrangement joins TRBV9 to TRBJ2-5, with a weak D call TRBD1 (6 bases). Germline V CDR1 and CDR2: SGDLS, YYNGEE. V was cut by 4 bases and J by 2 bases, with 15 bases left in between. CDR3 length: 15 residues. This CDR3 reads CASSPRSRGQETQYF. Here the CDR3 DNA reads TGTGCCAGCAGCCCCCGGTCCAGGGGTCAAGAGACCCAGTACTTC.